A single sample is the source of the 9 T cell receptor beta chains below, sequenced in a study of tumor and adjacent non-tumor tissue in lung cancer. No cell sorting was done before RNA was extracted from the tissue. Three rounds of nested PCR, following a modified ARM-PCR protocol, produced the TCRbeta library. Each CDR3 protein is one row after TCRdb ran MiXCR on the multiplex PCR reads. The sample consists of 100,000 to 150,000 distinct CDR3 sequences, approximately 71% of them appearing once. Sample: lung tumor tissue. The origin of the receptors is a man aged 25-45 years with non-small cell lung cancer.

This clonotype was counted once. The junction does not match germline at one end; this may be a read error. The J gene is TRBJ2-2, the V gene TRBV6-5; D may be TRBD1 (6 bases). This CDR3 is built from 15 residues. The germline V gene encodes CDR1 MNHEY and CDR2 SVGAGI. For the CDR3, the DNA is TGCGCCAGCAGTCGACAGGTCTTGGGCACCTGGGAGCTGTTTTTT. Its translation: CASSRQVLGTWELFF.

In this sample, this clonotype turned up once. With a much larger clone just one base away, this may be a read error. The genes are TRBV20-1 and TRBJ2-1; D may match TRBD1 or TRBD2 (5 bases each). This CDR3 is built from 11 residues. CDR1 and CDR2 (germline): DFQATT, SNEGSKA (reference sequence). Trimming stripped 7 bases from V and 7 bases from J, with 11 bases between. The CDR3 coding sequence is TGCAGTGTGGGGGTGTGGAATGAGCAGTTCTTC. Amino acid sequence: CSVGVWNEQFF.

Note on this clonotype: One end of the junction varies from germline; a read error may be responsible. The chain recombines TRBV6-2 or TRBV6-3 with TRBJ2-2; D is tentatively TRBD1 or TRBD2 (5 bases each). Germline CDR1 and CDR2: MNHEY and SVGEGT. CDR3 length: 13 amino acids. The CDR3 bases are TGTGCCAGCTGTTACACGGACACCGGGGAGTTGTTTTTT. Residues: CASCYTDTGELFF.

Worth noting for this clonotype: One end of the junction fails to match germline, which may point to a read error. This chain uses TRBV11-2 with TRBJ2-5; D not resolved. From germline, CDR1 is SGHAT and CDR2 FQNNGV. The CDR3 has 12 amino acids. The CDR3 spells CASNLVYDTQYF. The CDR3 DNA is TGTGCCAGCAACTTAGTATATGATACCCAGTACTTC.

This clonotype has only one observation. This CDR3 is missing its conserved last phenylalanine or tryptophan, likely due to a read error. V usage is TRBV20-1 and J usage is TRBJ1-2; maybe TRBD1 (5 bases). This CDR3 contains 13 residues. Germline assignment: CDR1 DFQATT and CDR2 SNEGSKA (reference sequence). CDR3 sequence (DNA): TGCAGTGCCCGACCCGGGGCCCGGTATGGTTACACCCTC. Protein: CSARPGARYGYTL.

Comment on this clonotype: A read error may explain this, as a much larger clone is one base away. The chain employs TRBV29-1 and TRBJ2-5; maybe TRBD1 (5 bases). In germline, CDR1 is SQVTM, CDR2 ANQGSEA. The CDR3 is made up of 13 amino acids. Trimming took 7 bases from V and 1 from J, leaving 13 bases between them. The CDR3: CSANPTAQETQYF. CDR3 in DNA: TGCAGCGCAAACCCGACAGCCCAAGAGACCCAGTACTTC.

As concerns this clonotype: This is likely a read error, given that the CDR3 carries no conserved phenylalanine or tryptophan at its end. The DNA is omitted, as the CDR3 cannot be located on it reliably, and the CDR3 follows TCRdb's listing. This chain uses TRBV6-2 or TRBV6-3 with TRBJ2-5; the D call in the table, TRBD1, was not verified against the DNA. Germline V gene sequence: CDR1 MNHEY, CDR2 SVGEGT. The CDR3 is 13 residues long, counting both termini. The CDR3 protein is CASSPGGLETQYS.

About this clonotype: One base away lies a much larger clone, so this may be a sequencing read error. The gene calls are TRBV4-2 and TRBJ2-3; 9 bases are shared with TRBD2. The germline CDR1 and CDR2 sequences are LGHNA and YNFKEQ. CDR3 size: 17 residues. For the CDR3, the DNA is TGTGCCAGCACCCAAGATTGGGCGGGAGGGCCGCGGGATACGCAGTATTTT. Translation gives CASTQDWAGGPRDTQYF.

This clonotype occurred many times. This chain joins TRBV4-1 and TRBJ1-5, with D possibly matching TRBD1 (6 bases). In germline, CDR1 is MGHRA, CDR2 YSYEKL. There are 15 residues in the CDR3. V dropped 5 bases and J dropped 3 bases, with 14 bases sitting between them. The CDR3 DNA sequence: TGCGCCAGCAGCGAGGGGGGGAGGAACAATCAGCCCCAGCATTTT. It translates to CASSEGGRNNQPQHF.